These 31 T cell receptor beta chains were all obtained from the same sample, sequenced in a study of naive and memory T cell subsets (dated by TCRdb to 2015 to 2018). The library was made by 5' RACE. Instrument used: Illumina MiSeq. Four rounds of PCR, run with the SP2 primer together with nested alpha and beta constant region primers, were used to amplify the ligated cDNA. In TCRdb, the public reads were trimmed at Q25 with fastp and aligned with MiXCR, with productive beta chains retained. Under each unique CDR3 protein, matching rows form one entry showing the most common genes and DNA. The sample includes tens of thousands of distinct CDR3 sequences, with 16% observed a single time. Roughly 2.6% of the sample lies in the top ten. Using 3' ligation of a UMI-containing oligonucleotide to TCR cDNA, the study laid out a robust and sensitive protocol to amplify, sequence and analyze TCRs. Every receptor here comes from a female donor in good health.

This clonotype appeared a single time. J is TRBJ2-5 and V is TRBV6-1, with 11 bases fitting TRBD1. This CDR3 has 15 amino acids. The V gene's germline CDR1 is MNHNS and CDR2 SASEGT. With 4 bases clipped from V and 5 bases from J, the junction kept 6 bases outside the gene matches. CDR3: CASSAGTGGSETQYF. CDR3 nucleotides: TGTGCCAGCAGTGCCGGGACAGGGGGGAGTGAGACCCAGTACTTC.

This clonotype was counted many times. J is TRBJ1-6 and V is TRBV10-3; weak D call: TRBD1 (5 bases). CDR1 ENHRY and CDR2 SYGVKD come from the germline V gene. CDR3 size: 12 residues. V dropped 6 bases and J dropped 10 bases, with 10 bases sitting between them. In DNA, the CDR3 is TGTGCCATCAGGTCGACAGAATCACCCCTCCACTTT. The encoded protein is CAIRSTESPLHF.

This clonotype is labeled medium-sized. The chain carries TRBV6-5 and TRBJ2-5; 10 nucleotides line up with TRBD1. Germline V gives CDR1 MNHEY, CDR2 SVGAGI. The CDR3 loop spans 15 amino acids. The V and J ends lost 5 bases and 5 bases, in that order; junction bases with no gene match: 8. CDR3 DNA sequence: TGTGCCAGCAGTCCCTCGACAGGGGGCGGGGAGACCCAGTACTTC. It codes for CASSPSTGGGETQYF.

This clonotype was counted ten times or more. The V gene is TRBV20-1, the J gene TRBJ1-6, with TRBD1 identical over 10 bases. Germline CDR1 DFQATT, CDR2 SNEGSKA (reference sequence). The ends lost 3 bases at V and 6 bases at J; junction bases unmatched: 5. The length of the CDR3 is 15 residues. The CDR3 nucleotides read TGCAGTGCTAGGGGGGACAGGGGTCGTAATTCACCCCTCCACTTT. Its translation is CSARGDRGRNSPLHF.

This clonotype was counted ten times or more. The chain has TRBV9 and TRBJ1-1, with D uncertain. The V gene's germline CDR1 is SGDLS and CDR2 YYNGEE. V was clipped by 2 bases and J by 8 bases, with 10 bases between them. This CDR3 region has 12 residues. The CDR3 protein is CASSVGVGEAFF. The CDR3 coding sequence is TGTGCCAGCAGCGTTGGCGTCGGCGAAGCTTTCTTT.

About this clonotype itself: One base away lies a much larger clone, so this may be a sequencing read error. The chain couples TRBV29-1 to TRBJ1-2, with unresolved D. Per the germline V gene, CDR1 is SQVTM and CDR2 is ANQGSEA. The CDR3 contains 15 residues. The CDR3 DNA reads TGCAGCGTTACCCCAGGACTGCAGGAGGATTATGGCGACACCTTC. Its translation is CSVTPGLQEDYGDTF. The full variable domain, its missing parts supplied by reference TRBV29-1 and TRBJ1-2, is SAVISQKPSRDICQRGTSLTIQCQVDSQVTMMFWYRQQPGQSLTLIATANQGSEATYESGFVIDKFPISRPNLTFSTLTVSNMSPEDSSIYLCSVTPGLQEDYGDTFGSGTRLTVV.

The V gene is TRBV20-1, the J gene TRBJ1-4; no clear D. V was pared by 0 bases and J by 0 bases, with 11 bases between. The CDR3 is 16 residues long. The germline CDR1 and CDR2 sequences are DFQATT and SNEGSKA (reference sequence). In nucleotides, the CDR3 is TGCAGTGCTAGAGATCTCCTGGGAGCAACTAATGAAAAACTGTTTTTT. As protein: CSARDLLGATNEKLFF.

In this sample, this clonotype turned up many times. The rearrangement links TRBV20-1 to TRBJ2-7, with 7 positions matching TRBD1. Losses at the gene ends were 4 bases for V and 3 bases for J; bases not matched to a gene: 6. The CDR3 runs to 13 residues. CDR1 and CDR2 (germline): DFQATT, SNEGSKA (reference sequence). The CDR3 protein is CSAIDDRDYEQYF. Here the CDR3 DNA reads TGCAGTGCTATTGATGACAGGGACTACGAGCAGTACTTC.

The rearrangement uses TRBV10-3 and TRBJ1-2, with D perhaps TRBD1 (5 bases). Germline values: CDR1 ENHRY, CDR2 SYGVKD. With 6 bases removed from V and 8 bases from J, the gap between germline ends came to 10 bases. The CDR3 loop spans 11 amino acids. The CDR3 DNA is TGTGCCATCAGGGTCAGGGACGGCTACACCTTC. Translated: CAIRVRDGYTF.

This clonotype was counted many times. The chain employs TRBV6-6 and TRBJ2-2, with 8 bases lining up with TRBD2. This CDR3 has 14 residues. Losses at the gene ends were 6 bases for V and 7 bases for J; bases not matched to a gene: 7. In germline, CDR1 is MNHNY, CDR2 SVGAGI (reference sequence). CDR3 bases: TGTGCCAGCAGGGGGACTAGGGGTCGCGGGGAGCTGTTTTTT. It specifies CASRGTRGRGELFF.

This clonotype was seen only a few times. The V gene is TRBV29-1, the J gene TRBJ2-3, with 7 bases matching TRBD2. This CDR3 is built from 18 residues. V gave up 3 bases and J gave up 1 base; unmatched junction bases: 16. Germline CDR1 and CDR2: SQVTM and ANQGSEA. The CDR3 bases are TGCAGCGTTGATCGTGGAGCGGGGCACTCCTTCTGCACAGATACGCAGTATTTT. Residues: CSVDRGAGHSFCTDTQYF.

This clonotype has ten or more counts. The chain uses TRBV10-3 and TRBJ2-1, with TRBD1 identical over 7 bases. With 3 bases clipped from V and 1 base from J, the junction kept 6 bases outside the gene matches. The CDR3 runs 16 residues. Germline CDR1 reads ENHRY; CDR2 reads SYGVKD. CDR3 residues: CAISDRQGLSYNEQFF. CDR3 coding DNA: TGTGCCATCAGTGACCGACAGGGCCTTTCCTACAATGAGCAGTTCTTC.

The rearrangement links TRBV6-2 or TRBV6-3 to TRBJ2-3; 11 bases line up with TRBD2. Germline V gene lookup returns CDR1 MNHEY and CDR2 SVGEGT. V lost 0 bases, J lost 4 bases, and 12 bases stayed unmatched. The CDR3 loop spans 19 amino acids. The CDR3 nucleotides are TGTGCCAGCAGTTACTCGCCTCGAAACGCGGGACTAGCGGCAGATACGCAGTATTTT. Encoded protein: CASSYSPRNAGLAADTQYF.

The chain's CDR3 is CASRGAGTYNEQFF. CDR3 DNA: TGTGCCAGCAGAGGAGCGGGGACCTACAATGAGCAGTTCTTC. The chain links TRBV7-9 to TRBJ2-1, with 7 positions matching TRBD2. The CDR3 totals 14 residues. Germline loops: CDR1 SEHNR, CDR2 FQNEAQ (reference sequence). The ends lost 6 bases at V and 2 bases at J; junction bases unmatched: 4.

In its sample, this clonotype was seen many times. The chain couples TRBV7-9 to TRBJ2-3, with 7 bases matching TRBD1. The CDR3 is 16 amino acids. Per germline, CDR1 SEHNR and CDR2 FQNEAQ (reference sequence). V lost 4 bases to trimming and J lost 4 bases; unmatched junction nucleotides: 11. In DNA form, the CDR3 reads TGTGCCAGCAGCTCCAGCCGGGACAGCCTGGCAGATACGCAGTATTTT. This translates into CASSSSRDSLADTQYF.

This chain links TRBV9 with TRBJ1-5, with a weak D call TRBD1 (5 bases). This CDR3 has 14 residues. Germline V gene sequence: CDR1 SGDLS, CDR2 YYNGEE. Deletions cut 7 bases from V and 1 base from J, with 12 bases between. The CDR3 DNA reads as TGTGCCAGCGGGGGGGGGAGCAGCAATCAGCCCCAGCATTTT. It codes for CASGGGSSNQPQHF.

In the case of this clonotype: Given a much more abundant clone one base away, this may be a read error. The genes are TRBV6-5 and TRBJ2-3; 8 bases align to TRBD1. From germline, CDR1 is MNHEY and CDR2 SVGAGI. CDR3 length: 16 residues. The DNA of the CDR3 is TGTGCCAGAAGTTTTCCCTCCGGACAGGGAAGATATACGCAGTATTTT. This encodes CARSFPSGQGRYTQYF.

This chain uses TRBV20-1 with TRBJ2-1; D may match TRBD1 or TRBD2 (6 bases each). Trimming took off 7 bases at V and 0 bases at J, with 16 bases between the two ends. Germline assignment: CDR1 DFQATT and CDR2 SNEGSKA (reference sequence). The CDR3 loop spans 15 amino acids. The CDR3 region is CSVERGVGSYNEQFF. As DNA, the CDR3 is TGCAGTGTCGAAAGGGGGGTAGGCTCCTACAATGAGCAGTTCTTC.

This clonotype came up a few times. This chain links TRBV6-1 with TRBJ1-5; 9 bases are shared with TRBD1. V was clipped by 6 bases and J by 1 base; unmatched bases: 10. CDR3 size: 17 residues. Germline-derived CDR1 and CDR2 are MNHNS and SASEGT. This chain's CDR3 is CASRGGTGPESNQPQHF. The DNA of the CDR3 is TGTGCCAGCAGGGGCGGGACAGGGCCTGAGAGCAATCAGCCCCAGCATTTT.

There are many counts of this clonotype. The gene calls are TRBV4-1 and TRBJ1-1, with D unclear. V gave up 2 bases and J gave up 0 bases, with 13 bases separating them. The CDR3 has 16 amino acids. Germline V gene lookup returns CDR1 MGHRA and CDR2 YSYEKL. The CDR3 here is CASSQRGGTLNTEAFF. Written as DNA, the CDR3 is TGCGCCAGCAGCCAAAGAGGCGGAACCTTGAACACTGAAGCTTTCTTT.

This sequence joins TRBV20-1 and TRBJ1-1, with 7 bases that match TRBD1. Unmatched junction bases numbered 7, after V lost 2 bases and J lost 7 bases. The CDR3 has 13 amino acids. Germline CDR1 reads DFQATT; CDR2 reads SNEGSKA (reference sequence). The chain's CDR3 is CSARSLGGVEAFF. The CDR3 DNA reads TGCAGTGCTAGATCCCTAGGGGGCGTTGAAGCTTTCTTT.

This clonotype showed up many times. This chain links TRBV12-5 with TRBJ1-2, with 8 bases fitting TRBD1. The CDR3 runs to 16 residues. V shed 0 bases and J 2 bases; nucleotides not matched to a gene: 5. Germline values: CDR1 LGHNT, CDR2 FRNRAP. Here the CDR3 reads CASGLVPTGANYGYTF. The CDR3 coding sequence is TGTGCTAGTGGTTTGGTACCGACAGGGGCCAACTATGGCTACACCTTC.

This clonotype was counted between two and nine times. The gene calls are TRBV11-2 and TRBJ2-5; 9 positions agree with TRBD1. This CDR3 region has 16 residues. Trimming took 6 bases from V and 6 from J; bases not matched to a gene: 14. Germline V gene sequence: CDR1 SGHAT, CDR2 FQNNGV. The chain's CDR3 is CASSHFGGQGIKTQYF. Written as DNA, the CDR3 is TGTGCCAGCAGTCACTTCGGGGGACAGGGAATTAAGACCCAGTACTTC.

The chain couples TRBV12-3 or TRBV12-4 to TRBJ1-2; D is unclear. Trimming took 5 bases from V and 2 from J, leaving 3 bases between them. CDR3 length: 11 residues. The chain's CDR3 is CASSTNYGYTF. The CDR3 DNA sequence: TGTGCCAGCAGTACCAACTATGGCTACACCTTC.

The gene calls are TRBV7-9 and TRBJ2-4, with D unresolved. Per the germline V gene, CDR1 is SEHNR and CDR2 is FQNEAQ (reference sequence). The CDR3 runs 14 residues. V lost 3 bases and J lost 9, with 15 bases in between. CDR3: CASSFGGLNGIQYF. The CDR3 bases are TGTGCCAGCAGCTTTGGTGGGCTGAACGGCATTCAGTACTTC.

The rearrangement uses TRBV5-1 and TRBJ2-2, with D hard to call. Trimming cost V 4 bases and J 3 bases, with 4 bases left between them. From germline, CDR1 is SGHRS and CDR2 YFSETQ. The CDR3 extends over 12 amino acids. The CDR3 loop reads CASSRYTGELFF. The CDR3 DNA is TGCGCCAGCAGCCGCTACACCGGGGAGCTGTTTTTT.

This clonotype has at least ten counts. V and J are TRBV20-1 and TRBJ1-1; the D is unclear. The CDR3 has 12 amino acids. CDR1 is DFQATT and CDR2 is SNEGSKA in the germline V gene (reference sequence). The V and J ends lost 3 bases and 4 bases respectively, with 9 bases between them. This CDR3 is CSASTSLTEAFF. The CDR3 DNA sequence: TGCAGTGCTAGTACGTCACTCACTGAAGCTTTCTTT.

This clonotype was picked up many times. The chain links TRBV7-2 to TRBJ2-5; 9 bases fit TRBD1. V was pared by 1 base and J by 5 bases, with 5 bases of the junction left unmatched. This CDR3 is 15 amino acids long. Per germline, CDR1 SGHTA and CDR2 FQGNSA. CDR3: CASSLVDRGGETQYF. As DNA, the CDR3 is TGTGCCAGCAGCTTAGTGGACAGGGGAGGGGAGACCCAGTACTTC.

This clonotype was counted a few times. The rearrangement joins TRBV7-2 to TRBJ2-5; D uncertain. This CDR3 has 17 residues. V gave up 5 bases and J gave up 1 base, with 20 bases separating them. Germline V gene lookup returns CDR1 SGHTA and CDR2 FQGNSA. CDR3 protein: CASSLWALSESQETQYF. The CDR3 DNA sequence: TGTGCCAGCAGCCTATGGGCCCTCTCGGAGAGCCAAGAGACCCAGTACTTC.

The chain joins TRBV20-1 to TRBJ2-2; the D call may be TRBD1 or TRBD2 (6 bases each). This CDR3 is built from 14 residues. Deletions cut 1 base from V and 6 bases from J, with 12 bases between. Germline V CDR1 and CDR2: DFQATT, SNEGSKA (reference sequence). DNA for the CDR3: TGCAGTGCTAGAGGGGGGGCCGGGCCCGGGGAGCTGTTTTTT. This sequence encodes CSARGGAGPGELFF.

This clonotype has at least ten counts. The chain uses TRBV2 and TRBJ1-1; no reliable D call. Germline CDR1 reads SNHLY; CDR2 reads FYNNEI. This CDR3 spans 15 amino acids. Trimming removed 2 bases at V and 2 bases at J, with 12 bases between. CDR3 protein: CASSESQTLNTEAFF. In DNA, the CDR3 is TGTGCCAGCAGTGAATCCCAGACACTTAACACTGAAGCTTTCTTT.